The source of this TCR beta chain is a study of early T cells in non-severe SARS-CoV-2 infection. CDR1 and CDR2 from the germline V gene are SGHNT and YYREEE (reference sequence). Trimming stripped 2 bases from V and 4 bases from J, with 14 bases between. The CDR3 consists of 15 residues. The TCR library protocol was used to attach unique molecular identifiers. These identifiers were attached to individual cDNA molecules. TCRdb passed the 5' RACE reads through MiXCR, listing each CDR3 protein once. The table shows some 60,000 distinct CDR3 sequences, with more than 7% occurring only once. This clonotype has only a few counts.

Sequenced material: whole blood. The V gene is TRBV5-4, the J gene TRBJ2-3, with a weak D call TRBD1 (6 bases). The TCR originated in an adult who was a healthcare worker with PCR-confirmed SARS-CoV-2 infection or an uninfected control (not recorded which). The CDR3 spells CASSFPRQAADTQYF. The CDR3 region has the DNA TGTGCCAGCAGCTTTCCCAGACAGGCGGCAGATACGCAGTATTTT.